This T cell receptor (beta chain) is from a study of T cells in Graves' hyperthyroidism and ophthalmopathy. TCR beta CDR3 regions were amplified from RNA. With the HTBI primer set, the TCR CDR3 went through a first round of RT-PCR. TCRdb analysed the multiplex PCR reads with MiXCR anew, one entry per CDR3 protein. In the table there are approximately 710,000 distinct CDR3 sequences, around a sixth of which are singletons. On this clonotype: Its cognate antigen is unknown.

The CDR3 length is 15 residues. CDR1 is WSHSY, CDR2 SAAADI, per germline. V lost 0 bases, J lost 0 bases, and 9 bases lay in between. Findings and caveats of the study: Separation of ophthalmopathy from stable hyperthyroidism was achieved by a 13 V-J model. Expanded thyroid clonotypes (above 0.001) were mostly also found in blood.

This chain connects TRBV10-2 to TRBJ2-7, with D uncertain. The material sequenced was blood. The source of this sequence is a man between 45 and 60 years old with Graves' hyperthyroidism. In DNA form, the CDR3 reads TGCGCCAGCAGTGAGTCGGTCCTCCCCTCCTACGAGCAGTACTTC. Translating gives CASSESVLPSYEQYF.